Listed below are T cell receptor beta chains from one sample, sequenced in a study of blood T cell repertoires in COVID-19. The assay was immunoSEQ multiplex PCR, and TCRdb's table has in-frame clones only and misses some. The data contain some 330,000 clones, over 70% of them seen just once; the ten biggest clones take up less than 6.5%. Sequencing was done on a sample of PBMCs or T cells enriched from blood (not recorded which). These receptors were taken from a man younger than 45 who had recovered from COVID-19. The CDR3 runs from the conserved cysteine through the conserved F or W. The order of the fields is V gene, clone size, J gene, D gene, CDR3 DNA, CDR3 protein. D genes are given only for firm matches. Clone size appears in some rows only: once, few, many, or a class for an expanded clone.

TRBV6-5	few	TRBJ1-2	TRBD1	TGTGCCAGCAGTTTCGACAGGGGATCAAATGGCTACACCTTC	CASSFDRGSNGYTF
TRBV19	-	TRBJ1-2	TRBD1	TGTGCCAGTCATTCGACAGGGCGTGATGGCTACACCTTC	CASHSTGRDGYTF
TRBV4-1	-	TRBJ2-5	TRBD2	TGCGCCAGCAGCCAAGAGTTAGCGGGGGGGCTGGAGACCCAGTACTTC	CASSQELAGGLETQYF
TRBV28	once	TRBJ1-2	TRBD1	TGTGCCAGCAGTCCTGGGACAGCTAACTATGGCTACACCTTC	CASSPGTANYGYTF
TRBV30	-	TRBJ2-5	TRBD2	TGTGCCTGGAGACGACTAGCCCGTGAAGAGACCCAGTACTTC	CAWRRLAREETQYF
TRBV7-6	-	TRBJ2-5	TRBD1	TGTGCCAGCAGCCAAGGACAGGGCGCACAGACCCAGTACTTC	CASSQGQGAQTQYF
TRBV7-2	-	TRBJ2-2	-	TGTGCCAGCAGCTTACAACAGAACACCGGGGAGCTGTTTTTT	CASSLQQNTGELFF
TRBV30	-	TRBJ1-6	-	TGTGCCTGGAGTGTACACGTCCAGGGTTCACCCCTCCACTTT	CAWSVHVQGSPLHF
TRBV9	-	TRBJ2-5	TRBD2	TGTGCCAGCAGCTTGGGGACTAGCGGGGAAGCATGGAAGACCCAGTACTTC	CASSLGTSGEAWKTQYF
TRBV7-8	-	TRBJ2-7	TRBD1	TGTGCCAGCAGCTTAGGACAGGGGACGGGCGAGCAGTACTTC	CASSLGQGTGEQYF
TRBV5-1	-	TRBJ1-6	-	TGCGCCAGCAGCTTGGAGCGGTGGCAGCCCTCCTATAATTCACCCCTCCACTTT	CASSLERWQPSYNSPLHF
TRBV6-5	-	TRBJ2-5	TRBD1	TGTGCCAGCAGTTACGGGACAGCCCAAGAGACCCAGTACTTC	CASSYGTAQETQYF
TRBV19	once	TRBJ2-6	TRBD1	TGTGCCAGTAGTGCTGGGACAGGGATTGCTGGGGCCAACGTCCTGACTTTC	CASSAGTGIAGANVLTF
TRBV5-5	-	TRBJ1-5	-	TGTGCCAGCAGCCTCGGCGGGCAGAGCAATCAGCCCCAGCATTTT	CASSLGGQSNQPQHF
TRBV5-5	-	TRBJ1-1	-	TGTGCCAGCAGCTTCTTGGACAAGATGAACACTGAAGCTTTCTTT	CASSFLDKMNTEAFF
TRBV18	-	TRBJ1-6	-	TGTGCCAGCTCACCAGGCGGGCTTTTGAGTGGTTCACCCCTCCACTTT	CASSPGGLLSGSPLHF
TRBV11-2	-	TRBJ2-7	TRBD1	TGTGCCAGCAGCGACGAGGCAGGGGGTACCTACGAGCAGTACTTC	CASSDEAGGTYEQYF
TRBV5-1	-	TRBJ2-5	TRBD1	TGCGCCAGCAGCGGCGGGACAGGGGGTTATGAGACCCAGTACTTC	CASSGGTGGYETQYF
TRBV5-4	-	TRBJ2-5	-	TGTGCCAGCAGCTTACAGGGCGGTGAGACCCAGTACTTC	CASSLQGGETQYF
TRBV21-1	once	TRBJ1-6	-	TGTGCCAGCAGCAAAAAGCGGACAGAGGCCTATAATTCACCCCTCCACTTT	CASSKKRTEAYNSPLHF
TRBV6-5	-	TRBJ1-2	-	TGTGCCAGCAGTTACGGGGCTAGTAAGGGCTACACCTTC	CASSYGASKGYTF
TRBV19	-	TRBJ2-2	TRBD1	TGTGCCTCGGCCAAAAGGGGGCTCGACACCGGGGAGCTGTTTTTT	CASAKRGLDTGELFF
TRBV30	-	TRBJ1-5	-	TGTGCCTGGAGTATAGGGGGCAATCAGCCCCAGCATTTT	CAWSIGGNQPQHF
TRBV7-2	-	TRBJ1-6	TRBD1	TGTGCCAGCAGCCCTCCGGGGACAGTTTTTTCACCCCTCCACTTT	CASSPPGTVFSPLHF
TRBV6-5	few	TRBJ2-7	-	TGTGCCAGCAGTATTGGGGGCGAGGACTACGAGCAGTACTTC	CASSIGGEDYEQYF
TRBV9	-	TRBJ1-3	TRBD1	TGTGCCAGCAGCGGCAGGGGGTCTGGAAACACCATATATTTT	CASSGRGSGNTIYF
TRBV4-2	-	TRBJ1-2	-	TGTGCCAGCAGCTACCCGGGGGGGACACTTGGACGCTATGGCTACACCTTC	CASSYPGGTLGRYGYTF
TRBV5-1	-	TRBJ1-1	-	TGCGCCAGCAGCTTCGGCGACAGCAACACTGAAGCTTTCTTT	CASSFGDSNTEAFF